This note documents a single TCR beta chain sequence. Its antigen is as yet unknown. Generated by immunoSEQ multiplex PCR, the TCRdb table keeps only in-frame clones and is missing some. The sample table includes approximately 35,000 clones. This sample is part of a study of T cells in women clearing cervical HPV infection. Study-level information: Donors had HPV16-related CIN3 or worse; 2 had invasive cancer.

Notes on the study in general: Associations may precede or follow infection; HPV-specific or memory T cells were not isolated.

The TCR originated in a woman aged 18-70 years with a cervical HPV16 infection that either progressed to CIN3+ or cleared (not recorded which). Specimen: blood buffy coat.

Incomplete CDR3 DNA: TGTGCCACCAGTGATGGGGGGACGGAGACC. Amino acid sequence: CATSDGGTET. From start to end, the CDR3 is CATSDGGTETQYF. V gene TRBV24-1 combines with J gene TRBJ2-5; possible D gene TRBD2, 6 bases. The CDR3 extends 3 residues past the end of the read, so its final part is completed from the germline J gene. The CDR3 contains 13 residues. V gave up 3 bases and J gave up 5 bases, with 9 bases separating them. Germline CDR1 is KGHDR and CDR2 is SFDVKD.